This paragraph covers one T cell receptor (beta chain) sequence. These data belong to a study of T cell responses to AZD1222 COVID-19 vaccine. Data came from immunoSEQ multiplex PCR; TCRdb stores just in-frame clones and leaves some out. The top ten hold around 5.2% of the sample, which has about 150,000 clones, 90% to 95% seen once. Sequencing used peripheral blood, obtained on day 0 of AZD1222 vaccination. This clonotype was sampled from an adult in good health.

The chain's CDR3 is CASSFLGANVLTF. The CDR3 DNA reads TGTGCCAGCAGTTTCCTTGGGGCCAACGTCCTGACTTTC. This chain connects TRBV27 to TRBJ2-6; D ambiguous. Germline V CDR1 and CDR2: MNHEY, SMNVEV (reference sequence). Trimming cost V 3 bases and J 3 bases, with 3 bases left between them. CDR3 length equals 13 residues. Looking up the rest from reference TRBV27 and TRBJ2-6 gives the full variable domain: EAQVTQNPRYLITVTGKKLTVTCSQNMNHEYMSWYRQDPGLGLRQIYYSMNVEVTDKGDVPEGYKVSRKEKRNFPLILESPSPNQTSLYFCASSFLGANVLTFGAGSRLTVL.